This TCR beta chain is drawn from a study of shared clonotypes between healthy human individuals. This clone was observed a single time. The sample contains more than one DNA sequence encoding this CDR3. Sequencing used immunoSEQ multiplex PCR; TCRdb keeps in-frame clones, though not all of them. This table holds millions of clones, 95% found once. Germline V lookup: CDR1 MNHEY, CDR2 SMNVEV (reference sequence). V was pared by 2 bases and J by 5 bases, with 7 bases between. The CDR3 spans 14 residues. The chain has TRBV27 and TRBJ1-6; D ambiguous. The origin of this receptor is a man between 18 and 29 years old in good health. Sample: naive CD4+ T cells sorted from blood. Indicated subset: CD45RA+ positively selected. CDR3 in amino acids: CASSLDRDNSPLHF. The CDR3, as DNA: TGTGCCAGCAGTTTAGACCGCGATAATTCACCCCTCCACTTT.